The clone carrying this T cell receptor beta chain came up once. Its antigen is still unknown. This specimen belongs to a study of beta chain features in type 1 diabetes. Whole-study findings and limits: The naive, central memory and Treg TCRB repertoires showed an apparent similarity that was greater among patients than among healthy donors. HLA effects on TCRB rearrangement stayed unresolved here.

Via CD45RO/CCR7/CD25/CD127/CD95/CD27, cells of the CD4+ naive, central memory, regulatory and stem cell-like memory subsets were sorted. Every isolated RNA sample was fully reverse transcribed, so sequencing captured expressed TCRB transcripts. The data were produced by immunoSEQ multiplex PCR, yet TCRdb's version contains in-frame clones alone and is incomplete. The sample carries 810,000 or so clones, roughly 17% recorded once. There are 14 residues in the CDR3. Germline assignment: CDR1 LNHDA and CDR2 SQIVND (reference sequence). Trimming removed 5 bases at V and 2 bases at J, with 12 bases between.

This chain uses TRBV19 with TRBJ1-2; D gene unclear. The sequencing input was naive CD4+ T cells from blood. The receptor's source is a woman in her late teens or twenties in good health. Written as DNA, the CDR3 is TGTGCCAGTAGTCAAGGCACAGCGAACTATGGCTACACCTTC. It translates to CASSQGTANYGYTF.